The 24 T cell receptor beta chains listed next were all sequenced from one sample in a study of CD8+CD57+ T cells in acquired aplastic anemia. Both TCR beta VDJ combination and CDR3 sequence profiling were carried out. Genomic DNA was the template for this profiling. MiXCR, run by TCRdb on the reads, gives a single entry per CDR3 protein. The data hold 200,000 to 250,000 distinct CDR3 sequences, with approximately 57% observed a single time. The sample was sorted CD4+, CD8+, or CD8+CD57+ T cells (not recorded which) from PBMCs. The source is a human donor in good health.

The chain couples TRBV20-1 to TRBJ2-5; D is perhaps TRBD2 (5 bases). The germline V gene has CDR1 DFQATT and CDR2 SNEGSKA (reference sequence). The CDR3 covers 12 residues. V was shortened by 4 bases and J by 7 bases, with 13 bases between the two germline ends. CDR3 sequence reads: CSATPGSLTQYF. DNA for the CDR3: TGCAGTGCTACTCCGGGGAGCCTGACCCAGTACTTC.

Remarks on this clonotype: It may be a read error: a sequence one base away is much more abundant. V usage is TRBV15 and J usage is TRBJ2-1; 8 nucleotides agree with TRBD2. The CDR3 is 17 amino acids. Germline-derived CDR1 and CDR2 are LNHNV and YYDKDF (reference sequence). The CDR3 nucleotides read TGCGCCAGCAGCCGGCCGGGACTAGGGGGAGAGTACAATGAGCAGTTCTTC. Its protein is CASSRPGLGGEYNEQFF.

The CDR3 nucleotides read TGTGCCAGCATTCGGCCCCCCTGGACAGCGGAGGACAACGGTAGCTCTGGAAACACCATATATTTT. It translates to CASIRPPWTAEDNGSSGNTIYF. The chain joins TRBV12-3 or TRBV12-4 to TRBJ1-3; weak D call: TRBD1 (6 bases). V gave up 7 bases and J gave up 0 bases, with 34 bases separating them. This CDR3 has 22 residues.

The chain is built from TRBV15 and TRBJ2-7; D is unclear. Trimming stripped 0 bases from V and 0 bases from J, with 6 bases between. Germline CDR1 reads LNHNV; CDR2 reads YYDKDF (reference sequence). The length of the CDR3 is 14 residues. The CDR3 is CATSRDRSSYEQYF. DNA of the CDR3: TGTGCCACCAGCAGAGACAGGAGCTCCTACGAGCAGTACTTC.

This rearrangement joins TRBV20-1 to TRBJ1-5, with D unclear. The V end was cut by 1 base, the J end by 4 bases, with 8 bases between. The CDR3 sequence is 13 residues long. From germline, CDR1 is DFQATT and CDR2 SNEGSKA (reference sequence). The CDR3 DNA is TGCAGTGCTAGAGTGCAGACAAATCAGCCCCAGCATTTT. Its protein product is CSARVQTNQPQHF.

The chain is built from TRBV5-1 and TRBJ2-7; 7 bases line up with TRBD1. V lost 5 bases and J lost 4; bases outside the gene matches: 9. CDR3 size: 14 residues. Germline-derived CDR1 and CDR2 are SGHRS and YFSETQ. The CDR3 DNA reads TGCGCCAGCAGAACCGGGACAGCTTCATACGAGCAGTACTTC. This translates into CASRTGTASYEQYF.

Many counts were recorded for this clonotype. This chain uses TRBV10-1 with TRBJ2-5; the match to TRBD2 covers 12 bases. This CDR3 has 19 amino acids. Germline V gives CDR1 WNHNN, CDR2 SYGVQD (reference sequence). V lost 0 bases to trimming and J lost 4 bases; unmatched junction nucleotides: 12. The CDR3 spells CASSESSSGGEARLETQYF. CDR3 coding DNA: TGCGCCAGCAGTGAGTCGTCTAGCGGGGGGGAGGCTAGGTTAGAGACCCAGTACTTC.

This clonotype appeared a few times. This chain uses TRBV29-1 with TRBJ1-2; perhaps TRBD1 as D (6 bases). CDR3 length: 14 amino acids. Germline values: CDR1 SQVTM, CDR2 ANQGSEA. The V gene lost 4 bases and the J gene lost 6 bases, with 18 bases spanning the gap. The CDR3 coding sequence is TGCAGCGTTGGTACAGGGAGAGTTTACAATGGCTACACCTTC. It is translated as CSVGTGRVYNGYTF.

The chain recombines TRBV9 with TRBJ1-3, with D perhaps TRBD1 (5 bases). V was shortened by 4 bases and J by 6 bases, with 20 bases between the two germline ends. Germline CDR1 is SGDLS and CDR2 is YYNGEE. This CDR3 comprises 16 residues. CDR3 region: CASSLVGGREENTIYF. In DNA, the CDR3 is TGTGCCAGCAGCCTGGTTGGGGGAAGGGAGGAAAACACCATATATTTT.

This clonotype was found a few times. The J gene is TRBJ2-5, the V gene TRBV20-1; D is possibly TRBD1 or TRBD2 (5 bases each). Germline V CDR1 and CDR2: DFQATT, SNEGSKA (reference sequence). V was trimmed by 1 base and J by 5 bases, leaving 5 bases between them. This CDR3 has 11 residues. For the CDR3, the DNA is TGCAGTGCTAGAGGGGACGAGACCCAGTACTTC. Protein: CSARGDETQYF.

This clonotype was seen a few times. The chain couples TRBV28 to TRBJ2-3; no definite D call. CDR1 MDHEN and CDR2 SYDVKM come from the germline V gene. V dropped 2 bases and J dropped 0 bases, with 9 bases sitting between them. The CDR3 has 15 amino acids. The CDR3 coding sequence is TGTGCCAGCAGTTTAGACCTGTTCAGCACAGATACGCAGTATTTT. This codes for CASSLDLFSTDTQYF.

V usage is TRBV5-4 and J usage is TRBJ2-5; 11 bases align to TRBD1. The CDR3 runs 18 residues. Germline CDR1 reads SGHNT; CDR2 reads YYREEE (reference sequence). The V and J ends lost 0 bases and 1 base, in that order; junction bases with no gene match: 8. The CDR3 DNA reads TGTGCCAGCAGCTTGGGGGGGACAGGGGGAATCCGCCAAGAGACCCAGTACTTC. It encodes CASSLGGTGGIRQETQYF.

With regard to this clonotype: This sequence may be a read error, since a much larger clone differs from it by one base. The chain is built from TRBV6-2 or TRBV6-3 and TRBJ2-5; 16 bases map to TRBD2. This CDR3 has 19 residues. The V gene's germline CDR1 is MNHEY and CDR2 SVGEGT. J was trimmed by 0 bases and V by 5 bases; bases with no gene match: 9. This CDR3 reads CASSPGLAGGKVYQETQYF. The CDR3 DNA is TGTGCCAGCAGTCCGGGACTAGCGGGGGGGAAAGTGTACCAAGAGACCCAGTACTTC.

This rearrangement joins TRBV5-1 to TRBJ2-7; D perhaps matches TRBD1 (5 bases). V gave up 0 bases and J gave up 3 bases, with 16 bases separating them. The CDR3 has 16 amino acids. Germline CDR1 reads SGHRS; CDR2 reads YFSETQ. The CDR3 reads CASSLATSGIFYEQYF. Here the CDR3 DNA reads TGCGCCAGCAGCTTGGCCACGTCAGGGATATTCTACGAGCAGTACTTC.

This clonotype is a singleton in its sample. The junction differs from germline at one of its ends, possibly a read error. This rearrangement joins TRBV7-8 to TRBJ2-1; 14 nucleotides agree with TRBD2. CDR1 SGHVS and CDR2 FQNEAQ come from the germline V gene. The CDR3 runs 14 residues. In nucleotides, the CDR3 is TGTGCCAGCAGCTTAGGGACTAGCGGGGGGTCCGGGATCTTC. Its protein is CASSLGTSGGSGIF. The full variable domain, rest sourced from reference TRBV7-8 and TRBJ2-1, is GAGVSQSPRYKVAKRGQDVALRCDPISGHVSLFWYQQALGQGPEFLTYFQNEAQLDKSGLPSDRFFAERPEGSVSTLKIQRTQQEDSAVYLCASSLGTSGGSGIFGPGTRLTVL.

The gene calls are TRBV29-1 and TRBJ2-1, with D perhaps TRBD2 (6 bases). From germline, CDR1 is SQVTM and CDR2 ANQGSEA. The CDR3 is 12 amino acids. Trimming removed 6 bases from V and 10 bases from J, with 16 bases in between. As DNA, the CDR3 is TGCAGCGTAGGTGGAGGGGACCGGGAGCAGTTCTTC. Amino acids: CSVGGGDREQFF.

This clonotype has only a few counts. This chain links TRBV12-3 or TRBV12-4 with TRBJ1-1; 7 positions agree with TRBD1. The ends lost 3 bases at V and 1 base at J; junction bases unmatched: 11. The CDR3 runs 17 residues. DNA for the CDR3: TGTGCCAGCAGTTTTAGGGGAGGGGGCGTGGGGAACACTGAAGCTTTCTTT. Protein sequence: CASSFRGGGVGNTEAFF.

The CDR3 loop reads CASSQGGRQGAGAQYF. CDR3 sequence (DNA): TGTGCCAGCAGCCAAGGAGGGAGGCAAGGGGCGGGGGCCCAGTACTTC. The J gene is TRBJ2-5, the V gene TRBV2; 7 positions agree with TRBD2. The CDR3 has 16 residues. The germline V gene encodes CDR1 SNHLY and CDR2 FYNNEI. J was trimmed by 9 bases and V by 6 bases; bases with no gene match: 19.

V gene TRBV10-2 combines with J gene TRBJ2-7; tentatively, D is TRBD2 (7 bases). Germline CDR1 and CDR2: WSHSY and SAAADI. The CDR3 runs to 15 residues. V was pared by 0 bases and J by 5 bases, with 14 bases between. CDR3 sequence (DNA): TGCGCCAGCAGTGAGTCGGGGGGGCTTTTCGACGAGCAGTACTTC. This sequence encodes CASSESGGLFDEQYF.

The chain links TRBV7-3 to TRBJ2-3; TRBD2 matches 11 bases. J lost 4 bases, V lost 3 bases, and 6 bases had no gene match. The CDR3 extends over 16 amino acids. CDR1 SGHTA and CDR2 FQGTGA come from the germline V gene. This CDR3 is CASSLIAGGGADTQYF. DNA for the CDR3: TGTGCCAGCAGCTTGATAGCGGGAGGGGGCGCAGATACGCAGTATTTT.

This clonotype was counted many times. The chain combines TRBV4-3 with TRBJ1-5; no firm D call. Germline V gene lookup returns CDR1 LGHNA and CDR2 YSLEER. V was shortened by 2 bases and J by 6 bases, with 14 bases between the two germline ends. This CDR3 comprises 15 residues. The CDR3 here is CASSQLAGVGQPQHF. The CDR3 DNA reads as TGCGCCAGCAGCCAATTGGCAGGAGTGGGTCAGCCCCAGCATTTT.

With respect to this clonotype: One end of the junction varies from germline; a read error may be responsible. V gene TRBV7-6 combines with J gene TRBJ2-7; a possible D gene is TRBD2 (6 bases). This CDR3 comprises 14 residues. Germline CDR1 is SGHVS and CDR2 is FNYEAQ. CDR3 coding DNA: TGTGCCAGCAGCTCCGGAGGGGCCTCCTACGGGCAGTACTTC. It translates to CASSSGGASYGQYF.

This clonotype was picked up a small number of times. The chain joins TRBV7-9 to TRBJ2-3; TRBD2 might be the D (6 bases). Between the trimmed V and J ends, which lost 6 bases and 0 bases, there was a span of 10 bases. There are 14 residues in the CDR3. Germline V gene sequence: CDR1 SEHNR, CDR2 FQNEAQ (reference sequence). CDR3 sequence: CASSQRESTDTQYF. DNA for the CDR3: TGTGCCAGCAGTCAACGGGAGAGCACAGATACGCAGTATTTT.

This clonotype came up a few times. The V call is TRBV9, the J call TRBJ2-3; D call uncertain. The CDR3 loop spans 12 amino acids. Germline CDR1 and CDR2: SGDLS and YYNGEE. The germline V and J ends were trimmed by 0 bases and 6 bases, with 5 bases remaining between them. The CDR3 DNA follows: TGTGCCAGCAGCGTAGTGGGGGATACGCAGTATTTT. Translation: CASSVVGDTQYF.